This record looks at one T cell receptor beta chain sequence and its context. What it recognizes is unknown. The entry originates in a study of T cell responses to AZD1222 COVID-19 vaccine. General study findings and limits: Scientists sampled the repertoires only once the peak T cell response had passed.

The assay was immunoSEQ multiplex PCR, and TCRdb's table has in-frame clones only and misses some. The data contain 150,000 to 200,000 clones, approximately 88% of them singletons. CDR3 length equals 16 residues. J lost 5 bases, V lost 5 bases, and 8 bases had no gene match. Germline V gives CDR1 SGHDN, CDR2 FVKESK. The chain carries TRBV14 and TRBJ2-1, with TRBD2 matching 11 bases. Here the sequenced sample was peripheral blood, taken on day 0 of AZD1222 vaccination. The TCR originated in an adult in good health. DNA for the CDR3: TGTGCCAGCAGCACTAGCGGGAGTCGATGGGACAATGAGCAGTTCTTC. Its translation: CASSTSGSRWDNEQFF.